These 22 T cell receptor beta chains were sequenced from one sample in a study of shared clonotypes between healthy human individuals. Produced via immunoSEQ multiplex PCR; TCRdb's table is partial and in-frame only. The table shows 1.4 million or so clones, with 97% to 99% occurring only once. Sample: naive CD4+ T cells sorted from blood. Subset indicated: CD45RA+ positively selected. These receptors all come from a man aged 25 to 40 in good health.

This clone occurred once. Other DNA sequences in this sample translate to the same CDR3. This chain links TRBV18 with TRBJ2-3; D unclear. The germline V gene has CDR1 KGHSH and CDR2 LQKENI. V lost 3 bases to trimming and J lost 3 bases, with 7 bases between them. The CDR3 consists of 13 residues. CDR3 nucleotide sequence: TGTGCCAGCTCACCCCCCGGAACAGATACGCAGTATTTT. Amino acid sequence: CASSPPGTDTQYF.

This chain connects TRBV7-2 to TRBJ2-1; tentative D call: TRBD2 (6 bases). CDR1 is SGHTA and CDR2 is FQGNSA in the germline V gene. This CDR3 is built from 14 residues. The V and J ends lost 1 base and 8 bases respectively, with 12 bases between them. CDR3 residues: CASSLGLGGDEQFF. The CDR3 coding sequence is TGTGCCAGCAGCTTAGGCCTCGGCGGGGATGAGCAGTTCTTC.

CDR3 in amino acids: CASGVFESSYNEQFF. CDR3 DNA: TGTGCCAGCGGGGTTTTCGAGAGCTCCTACAATGAGCAGTTCTTC. The chain uses TRBV6-6 and TRBJ2-1; no clear D. CDR3 size: 15 residues. The V end was cut by 8 bases, the J end by 0 bases, with 14 bases between. Per germline, CDR1 MNHNY and CDR2 SVGAGI (reference sequence).

To note about this clone: An end of the junction differs from the germline gene, which may be a read error. This chain joins TRBV29-1 and TRBJ2-5, with 7 bases aligning to TRBD2. The CDR3 has 15 amino acids. Germline CDR1 and CDR2: SQVTM and ANQGSEA. In DNA form, the CDR3 reads TGCAGCTTTGAGGTTACGCGGGAGATGCCGGAGACCCAGTACTTC. It translates to CSFEVTREMPETQYF.

V is TRBV14 and J is TRBJ2-1, with D unclear. The germline CDR1 and CDR2 sequences are SGHDN and FVKESK. The ends were cut back, 0 bases at V and 7 bases at J, with 13 bases in the middle. The CDR3 has 15 amino acids. The CDR3 loop is CASSQERVKSNEQFF. In nucleotides, the CDR3 is TGTGCCAGCAGCCAAGAAAGGGTCAAATCAAATGAGCAGTTCTTC.

The chain's CDR3 is CASSLGVNQETQYF. In DNA form, the CDR3 reads TGTGCCAGCAGCTTAGGAGTCAATCAAGAGACCCAGTACTTC. J is TRBJ2-5 and V is TRBV11-1; D is uncertain. The CDR3 is 14 residues long. V was pared by 1 base and J by 2 bases, with 8 bases between. Germline V gives CDR1 SGHAT, CDR2 FQDESV (reference sequence).

This clone occurred once. The chain carries TRBV28 and TRBJ2-2; D possibly corresponds to TRBD1 (5 bases). CDR1 is MDHEN and CDR2 is SYDVKM in the germline V gene. This CDR3 region has 15 residues. V lost 10 bases and J 2 bases, leaving 17 bases between the germline ends. CDR3: CATKQDTHNTGELFF. Here the CDR3 DNA reads TGTGCCACGAAACAGGACACGCATAACACCGGGGAGCTGTTTTTT.

The chain uses TRBV5-5 and TRBJ1-2; D gene unclear. Trimming left V 2 bases short and J 3 bases short, with 14 bases between. CDR1 is SGHKS and CDR2 is YYEKEE in the germline V gene (reference sequence). The CDR3 is made up of 15 amino acids. For the CDR3, the DNA is TGTGCCAGCAGCTTTGCGCCAGAAAGAGACTATGGCTACACCTTC. Translated: CASSFAPERDYGYTF.

This chain joins TRBV27 and TRBJ2-1, with 8 bases fitting TRBD1. The CDR3 has 16 residues. Germline V gene sequence: CDR1 MNHEY, CDR2 SMNVEV (reference sequence). Trimming took 6 bases from V and 0 from J; bases not matched to a gene: 7. CDR3 in DNA: TGTGCCAGCAGCCCGATCGACAGGGGCTCCTACAATGAGCAGTTCTTC. Protein: CASSPIDRGSYNEQFF.

This chain links TRBV29-1 with TRBJ2-1; 8 bases align to TRBD1. CDR3 size: 14 residues. V was clipped by 6 bases and J by 8 bases; unmatched bases: 12. Germline assignment: CDR1 SQVTM and CDR2 ANQGSEA. The CDR3 loop reads CSVRRQGFPHEQFF. The CDR3 bases are TGCAGCGTGCGCAGACAGGGGTTCCCCCATGAGCAGTTCTTC.

This sequence joins TRBV5-4 and TRBJ2-5; TRBD2 matches at 12 bases. Germline CDR1 reads SGHNT; CDR2 reads YYREEE (reference sequence). J was trimmed by 5 bases and V by 0 bases; bases with no gene match: 8. There are 17 residues in the CDR3. CDR3 DNA: TGTGCCAGCAGCTTGGCACTAGCGGGAGGCCTTGGGGAGACCCAGTACTTC. Residues: CASSLALAGGLGETQYF.

The rearrangement uses TRBV29-1 and TRBJ2-3; either TRBD1 or TRBD2 may fit D (6 bases each). Trimming removed 3 bases at V and 3 bases at J, with 13 bases between. This CDR3 has 14 residues. CDR1 and CDR2 (germline): SQVTM, ANQGSEA. The CDR3 is CSVDGAGQTDTQYF. CDR3 nucleotide sequence: TGCAGCGTTGATGGCGCGGGACAAACAGATACGCAGTATTTT.

V gene TRBV7-9 combines with J gene TRBJ1-1, with TRBD1 matching over 7 bases. CDR1 is SEHNR, CDR2 FQNEAQ, per germline (reference sequence). CDR3 length: 12 residues. Trimming removed 11 bases from V and 5 bases from J; junction bases left unmatched: 8. The CDR3 bases are TGTGCCCTTCTGACAGGGAGGACTGAAGCTTTCTTT. It yields the protein CALLTGRTEAFF.

The chain uses TRBV30 and TRBJ2-7, with TRBD2 matching over 11 bases. The CDR3 spans 17 residues. Germline CDR1 is GTSNPN and CDR2 is SVGIG (reference sequence). Germline trimming cut 5 bases from V and 5 bases from J; bases unmatched to any gene: 17. As DNA, the CDR3 is TGTGCCTGGGAATTAGCGGGAGGGTTTAAGATTCGGGACGAGCAGTACTTC. Its protein product is CAWELAGGFKIRDEQYF.

The rearrangement links TRBV10-2 to TRBJ2-7; D is perhaps TRBD2 (6 bases). The length of the CDR3 is 13 residues. Germline V lookup: CDR1 WSHSY, CDR2 SAAADI. V lost 8 bases and J 1 base, leaving 12 bases between the germline ends. This chain's CDR3 is CASRRGISYEQYF. CDR3 bases: TGCGCCAGCCGGCGCGGGATTTCCTACGAGCAGTACTTC.

The V and J genes are TRBV2 and TRBJ1-1; 9 bases match TRBD1. Germline lookup yields CDR1 SNHLY and CDR2 FYNNEI. V was clipped by 4 bases and J by 4 bases; unmatched bases: 1. The CDR3 sequence is 13 residues long. As DNA, the CDR3 is TGTGCCAGCAGTGTGGACAGGGGCACTGAAGCTTTCTTT. This translates into CASSVDRGTEAFF.

This clone was counted once. The V and J genes are TRBV19 and TRBJ2-3, with 14 bases lining up with TRBD2. The CDR3 sequence is 16 residues long. Germline loops: CDR1 LNHDA, CDR2 SQIVND (reference sequence). J was trimmed by 8 bases and V by 3 bases; bases with no gene match: 7. CDR3 nucleotides: TGTGCCAGTAGTATCGGAGGGACTAGCGGGAGAGGTACGCAGTATTTT. This encodes CASSIGGTSGRGTQYF.

The J gene is TRBJ2-3, the V gene TRBV6-5, with 8 bases matching TRBD1. Trimming removed 6 bases from V and 2 bases from J; junction bases left unmatched: 7. The CDR3 runs 15 residues. Germline lookup yields CDR1 MNHEY and CDR2 SVGAGI. The CDR3 is CASRLAGGHTDTQYF. The CDR3 nucleotides are TGTGCCAGCAGATTGGCAGGGGGCCACACAGATACGCAGTATTTT.

The chain links TRBV11-3 to TRBJ1-2, with 7 bases matching TRBD1. The CDR3 covers 14 residues. Germline V gene sequence: CDR1 SGHNT, CDR2 YENEEA. The V and J ends lost 3 bases and 7 bases, in that order; junction bases with no gene match: 8. The CDR3 sequence: CASSFDGRGPGYTF. CDR3 DNA sequence: TGTGCCAGCAGCTTTGATGGAAGGGGGCCTGGCTACACCTTC.

The gene calls are TRBV7-2 and TRBJ2-7, with D maybe TRBD1 (6 bases). Trimming left V 6 bases short and J 2 bases short, with 11 bases between. CDR1 is SGHTA, CDR2 FQGNSA, per germline. CDR3 size: 13 residues. The CDR3 reads CASRKQGTYEQYF. In DNA form, the CDR3 reads TGTGCCAGCAGAAAACAGGGCACCTACGAGCAGTACTTC.

The rearrangement joins TRBV5-1 to TRBJ2-7; 10 bases are shared with TRBD2. Germline loops: CDR1 SGHRS, CDR2 YFSETQ. The CDR3 has 17 amino acids. J lost 3 bases, V lost 0 bases, and 9 bases had no gene match. In DNA form, the CDR3 reads TGCGCCAGCAGCTTGGTGGCTAGCGGGAGCCCAGGCTACGAGCAGTACTTC. Amino acids: CASSLVASGSPGYEQYF.

The rearrangement joins TRBV10-3 to TRBJ2-7; tentative D call: TRBD1 (7 bases). Per the germline V gene, CDR1 is ENHRY and CDR2 is SYGVKD. V lost 3 bases, J lost 3 bases, and 12 bases lay in between. This CDR3 has 14 amino acids. CDR3 bases: TGTGCCATCAGTGATCAGGGGGGATACTACGAGCAGTACTTC. This codes for CAISDQGGYYEQYF.